The rows below give T cell receptor beta chains drawn from one sample of a study of cytomegalovirus exposure and HLA in healthy donors. Profiling relied on immunoSEQ multiplex PCR, and the TCRdb table lists in-frame clones only, not all of them. The sample comprises approximately 190,000 clones, approximately 88% of which are singletons, and about 2.4% rests with the top ten. The sample comprised PBMCs. All receptors come from a woman aged 50 to 60 in good health and CMV-seropositive. Both conserved end residues are part of each CDR3. D genes are given only for firm matches. Clone size is stated in some rows and not others, as once, few, many or a class when expanded.

cdr3_aa: CASRLQGTQETQYF
cdr3_nt: TGTGCCAGCAGACTCCAGGGGACCCAAGAGACCCAGTACTTC
j_call: TRBJ2-5
v_call: TRBV6-6
clone_size: .
cdr3_length: 14
d_call: .

cdr3_aa: CASSYGRASCEQYF
cdr3_nt: TGTGCCAGCAGTTACGGCAGGGCCTCCTGCGAGCAGTACTTC
j_call: TRBJ2-7
v_call: TRBV6-5
clone_size: .
cdr3_length: 14
d_call: .

cdr3_aa: CASSTTSGRGETQYF
cdr3_nt: TGCGCCAGCAGCACGACTAGCGGGAGGGGAGAGACCCAGTACTTC
j_call: TRBJ2-5
v_call: TRBV5-1
clone_size: .
cdr3_length: 15
d_call: TRBD2

cdr3_aa: CASSPNRGEKLFF
cdr3_nt: TGTGCCAGCAGCCCGAACCGGGGTGAAAAACTGTTTTTT
j_call: TRBJ1-4
v_call: TRBV4-2
clone_size: few
cdr3_length: 13
d_call: .

cdr3_aa: CASSFTDNEQFF
cdr3_nt: TGTGCCAGCAGCTTTACAGACAATGAGCAGTTCTTC
j_call: TRBJ2-1
v_call: TRBV7-9
clone_size: .
cdr3_length: 12
d_call: .

cdr3_aa: CARRRGTGFTEAFF
cdr3_nt: TGTGCCAGACGTAGGGGGACAGGGTTCACTGAAGCTTTCTTT
j_call: TRBJ1-1
v_call: TRBV6-1
clone_size: .
cdr3_length: 14
d_call: TRBD1

cdr3_aa: CASSVGVGGAEETQYF
cdr3_nt: TGTGCCAGCAGCGTAGGGGTCGGGGGGGCCGAAGAGACCCAGTACTTC
j_call: TRBJ2-5
v_call: TRBV9
clone_size: .
cdr3_length: 16
d_call: TRBD2

cdr3_aa: CASNASGGYEKPKEETQYF
cdr3_nt: TGTGCCAGCAACGCGAGCGGGGGGTACGAAAAACCAAAAGAAGAGACCCAGTACTTC
j_call: TRBJ2-5
v_call: TRBV5-7
clone_size: .
cdr3_length: 19
d_call: TRBD2

cdr3_aa: CASSLVQGNGYTF
cdr3_nt: TGTGCCAGCAGCTTAGTCCAGGGTAATGGCTACACCTTC
j_call: TRBJ1-2
v_call: TRBV11-2
clone_size: .
cdr3_length: 13
d_call: .

cdr3_aa: CASSVVGAGASYNEQFF
cdr3_nt: TGTGCCAGCAGCGTAGTAGGAGCGGGGGCTTCCTACAATGAGCAGTTCTTC
j_call: TRBJ2-1
v_call: TRBV9
clone_size: few
cdr3_length: 17
d_call: TRBD2

cdr3_aa: CASSQGPQGRESYTF
cdr3_nt: TGCGCCAGCAGCCAAGGACCACAGGGCCGCGAGAGCTACACCTTC
j_call: TRBJ1-2
v_call: TRBV4-3
clone_size: .
cdr3_length: 15
d_call: .

cdr3_aa: CASSPTATYEQYF
cdr3_nt: TGTGCCAGCAGCCCAACAGCCACCTACGAGCAGTACTTC
j_call: TRBJ2-7
v_call: TRBV11-2
clone_size: .
cdr3_length: 13
d_call: .

cdr3_aa: CASSIRTGENSPLHF
cdr3_nt: TGTGCCAGTAGTATCAGGACAGGGGAAAATTCACCCCTCCACTTT
j_call: TRBJ1-6
v_call: TRBV19
clone_size: .
cdr3_length: 15
d_call: TRBD1

cdr3_aa: CASSGTVNTGELFF
cdr3_nt: TGTGCCAGCAGTGGGACAGTGAACACCGGGGAGCTGTTTTTT
j_call: TRBJ2-2
v_call: TRBV2
clone_size: .
cdr3_length: 14
d_call: .

cdr3_aa: CASSGQLGGYGYTF
cdr3_nt: TGTGCCAGTAGTGGACAGCTTGGGGGCTATGGCTACACCTTC
j_call: TRBJ1-2
v_call: TRBV19
clone_size: .
cdr3_length: 14
d_call: .

cdr3_aa: CASSPPSTGRLGTEAFF
cdr3_nt: TGTGCCAGCTCACCTCCCTCGACAGGGCGCTTGGGTACTGAAGCTTTCTTT
j_call: TRBJ1-1
v_call: TRBV18
clone_size: .
cdr3_length: 17
d_call: TRBD1

cdr3_aa: CASSPGAGRNNEQFF
cdr3_nt: TGTGCCAGCTCACCCGGGGCGGGGCGCAACAATGAGCAGTTCTTC
j_call: TRBJ2-1
v_call: TRBV18
clone_size: .
cdr3_length: 15
d_call: .

cdr3_aa: CASSLGGQGARETQYF
cdr3_nt: TGTGCCAGCAGCTTAGGGGGACAGGGGGCGCGAGAGACCCAGTACTTC
j_call: TRBJ2-5
v_call: TRBV7-9
clone_size: .
cdr3_length: 16
d_call: TRBD1

cdr3_aa: CASSNELAGLETQYF
cdr3_nt: TGCGCCAGCAGTAATGAGCTAGCGGGTCTAGAGACCCAGTACTTC
j_call: TRBJ2-5
v_call: TRBV10-2
clone_size: .
cdr3_length: 15
d_call: TRBD2

cdr3_aa: CASTPTGRTDTQYF
cdr3_nt: TGTGCCAGCACCCCGACAGGACGCACAGATACGCAGTATTTT
j_call: TRBJ2-3
v_call: TRBV5-6
clone_size: .
cdr3_length: 14
d_call: .

cdr3_aa: CASSSQGEKLFF
cdr3_nt: TGTGCCAGCAGCTCTCAGGGAGAAAAACTGTTTTTT
j_call: TRBJ1-4
v_call: TRBV7-2
clone_size: .
cdr3_length: 12
d_call: .